This is a list of T cell receptor beta chains from one sample in a study of T cell responses to AZD1222 COVID-19 vaccine. Sequencing used immunoSEQ multiplex PCR; TCRdb keeps in-frame clones, though not all of them. The table has under 150,000 clones, less than 95% seen once. The starting material was peripheral blood, obtained on day 0 of AZD1222 vaccination. All receptors derive from an adult in good health. CDR3s include the opening cysteine and the closing phenylalanine or tryptophan. A D gene is named only where the DNA matches it firmly. Rows may omit the clone size; those that give it use once, few, many or a size class.

d_call,v_call,j_call,clone_size,cdr3_nt,cdr3_aa
TRBD1,TRBV13,TRBJ1-2,.,TGTGCCAGCAGCTTAGAGGGACAGCCAGCCTATGGCTACACCTTC,CASSLEGQPAYGYTF
.,TRBV30,TRBJ1-5,few,TGTGCCTGGAGTGGGCTATCTCAGCCCCAGCATTTT,CAWSGLSQPQHF
TRBD1,TRBV11-2,TRBJ1-2,.,TGTGCCAGCAGCTCGGGACAGGGGAACTATGGCTACACCTTC,CASSSGQGNYGYTF
TRBD2,TRBV24-1,TRBJ2-1,.,TGTGCCACCAGTGACTCCGGGACTAGCGTATACAATGAGCAGTTCTTC,CATSDSGTSVYNEQFF
.,TRBV5-1,TRBJ2-7,.,TGCGCCAGCAGCTTGGACGGGACTTTCTCCTACGAGCAGTACTTC,CASSLDGTFSYEQYF
.,TRBV7-9,TRBJ1-2,.,TGTGCCAGCAGCCCCCAGGAGGGTGGCTACACCTTC,CASSPQEGGYTF
.,TRBV4-2,TRBJ2-7,.,TGTGCCAGCAGCAGGAGGGACGTCCAAACCTACGAGCAGTACTTC,CASSRRDVQTYEQYF
TRBD1,TRBV5-1,TRBJ1-3,.,TGCGCCAGCAGCTTGGGACAGGGGTTAGACACCATATATTTT,CASSLGQGLDTIYF
.,TRBV5-6,TRBJ2-7,.,TGTGCCAGCAGCGGGACTGCCTACGAGCAGTACTTC,CASSGTAYEQYF
.,TRBV2,TRBJ2-2,.,TGTGCCAGCAGGAGGGACACCGGGGAGCTGTTTTTT,CASRRDTGELFF
.,TRBV19,TRBJ1-1,few,TGTGCCAGTAGTATGGCCCGGAACACTGAAGCTTTCTTT,CASSMARNTEAFF
.,TRBV19,TRBJ1-5,.,TGTGCCACTGAGGGGGATCATAGCAATCAGCCCCAGCATTTT,CATEGDHSNQPQHF
TRBD1,TRBV6-5,TRBJ2-1,.,TGTGCCAGCATCCCCGGACAGGGGGCGAGTAATGAGCAGTTCTTC,CASIPGQGASNEQFF
.,TRBV5-4,TRBJ2-7,.,TGTGCCAGCAGCTTTAGGGACGAGCAGTACTTC,CASSFRDEQYF
.,TRBV5-6,TRBJ2-7,.,TGTGCCAGCAGCTTATACCCCGGGGTGAGGGAGCAGTACTTC,CASSLYPGVREQYF
TRBD1,TRBV29-1,TRBJ1-2,few,TGCAGCGTTAGGACAGGGGGCGCGGGCTATGGCTACACCTTC,CSVRTGGAGYGYTF
.,TRBV12-3/TRBV12-4,TRBJ2-7,.,TGTGCCAGCAGTTTACTAGCCTCCTACGAGCAGTACTTC,CASSLLASYEQYF
.,TRBV5-5,TRBJ2-6,once,TGTGCCAGCAGCTTGGACCCGGGACAACTCTCTGGGGCCAACGTCCTGACTTTC,CASSLDPGQLSGANVLTF
TRBD1,TRBV20-1,TRBJ2-7,few,TGCAGTGCGGAGGACAGGGTCGAGCAGTACTTC,CSAEDRVEQYF
.,TRBV7-3,TRBJ1-1,.,TGTGCCAGCAGCTTCGACCGGGGGACTGAAGCTTTCTTT,CASSFDRGTEAFF
.,TRBV12-5,TRBJ1-5,once,TGTGCTAGTGGTTTGGTATGGGGACAAGTCAATCAGCCCCAGCATTTT,CASGLVWGQVNQPQHF
TRBD1,TRBV5-4,TRBJ2-7,.,TGTGCCAGCAGCTTAAGGGGGCACAATCGATTCGAGCAGTACTTC,CASSLRGHNRFEQYF
TRBD1,TRBV28,TRBJ1-5,.,TGTGCCAGTGCACAGGGGGGCCAGCCCCAGCATTTT,CASAQGGQPQHF
.,TRBV7-9,TRBJ2-7,.,TGTGCCAGCACCCCTCGCGAGGTAACCTACGAGCAGTACTTC,CASTPREVTYEQYF
TRBD2,TRBV9,TRBJ2-2,.,TGTGCCAGCAGCGTAGATCCCAGCGGGGGGGTATTCGGCGGGGAGCTGTTTTTT,CASSVDPSGGVFGGELFF
TRBD1,TRBV4-2,TRBJ2-7,.,TGTGCCAGCAGCCAAGCTAGGACAGGGTCCTACGAGCAGTACTTC,CASSQARTGSYEQYF
.,TRBV6-2/TRBV6-3,TRBJ2-4,.,TGTGCCAGCAGTTATTTTTCTTCCAAAAACATTCAGTACTTC,CASSYFSSKNIQYF
.,TRBV24-1,TRBJ2-7,.,TGTGCCACCAGTGATGGAGACGAGCAGTACTTC,CATSDGDEQYF
.,TRBV30,TRBJ1-1,.,TGTGCCTGGAGTGGGGGACGGTCGAGTGGGACTGAAGCTTTCTTT,CAWSGGRSSGTEAFF
.,TRBV11-1,TRBJ2-5,.,TGTGCCAGCAGCTTAAGGCCTCAGATCCAAGAGACCCAGTACTTC,CASSLRPQIQETQYF
.,TRBV7-9,TRBJ2-1,.,TGTGCCAGCAGCTGGGTGAGAGACAATGAGCAGTTCTTC,CASSWVRDNEQFF
TRBD2,TRBV4-3,TRBJ2-5,.,TGCGCCAGCAGCCAAGATTTGAAACTAGCGCCCGAGACCCAGTACTTC,CASSQDLKLAPETQYF